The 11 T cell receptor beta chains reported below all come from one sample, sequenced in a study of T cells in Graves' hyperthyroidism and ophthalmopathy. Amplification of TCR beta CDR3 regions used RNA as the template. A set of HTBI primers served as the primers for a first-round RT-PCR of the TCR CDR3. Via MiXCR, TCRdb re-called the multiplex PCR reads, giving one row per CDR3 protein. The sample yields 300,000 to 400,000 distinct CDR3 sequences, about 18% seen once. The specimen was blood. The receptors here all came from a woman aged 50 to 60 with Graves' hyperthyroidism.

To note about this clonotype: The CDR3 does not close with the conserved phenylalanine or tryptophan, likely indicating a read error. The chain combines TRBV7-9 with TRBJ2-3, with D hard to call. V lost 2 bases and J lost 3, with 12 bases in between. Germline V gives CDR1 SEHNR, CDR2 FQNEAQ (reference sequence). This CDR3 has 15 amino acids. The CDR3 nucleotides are TGTGCCAGCAGCTTACCCCGTCTTGGGACAGATACGCAGTATTCT. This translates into CASSLPRLGTDTQYS.

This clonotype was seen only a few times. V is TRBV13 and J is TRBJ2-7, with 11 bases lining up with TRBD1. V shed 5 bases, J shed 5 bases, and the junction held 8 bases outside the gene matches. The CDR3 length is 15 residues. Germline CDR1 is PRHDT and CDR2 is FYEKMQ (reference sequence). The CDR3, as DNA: TGTGCCAGCAGCGTAACGGGACAGGGGGTCCACGAGCAGTACTTC. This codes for CASSVTGQGVHEQYF.

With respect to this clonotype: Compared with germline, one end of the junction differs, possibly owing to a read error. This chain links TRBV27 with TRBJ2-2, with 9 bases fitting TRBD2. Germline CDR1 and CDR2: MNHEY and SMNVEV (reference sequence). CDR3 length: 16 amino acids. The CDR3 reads CASSLFAGGPTGELFF. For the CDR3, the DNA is TGTGCCAGCAGCTTATTCGCGGGAGGGCCCACCGGGGAGCTGTTTTTT.

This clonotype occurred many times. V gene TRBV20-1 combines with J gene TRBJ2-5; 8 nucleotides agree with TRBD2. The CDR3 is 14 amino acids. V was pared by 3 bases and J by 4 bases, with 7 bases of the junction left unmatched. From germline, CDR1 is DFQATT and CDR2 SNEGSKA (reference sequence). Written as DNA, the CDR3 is TGCAGTGCTAGGGGGCGGGGGGCGACAGAGACCCAGTACTTC. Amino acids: CSARGRGATETQYF.

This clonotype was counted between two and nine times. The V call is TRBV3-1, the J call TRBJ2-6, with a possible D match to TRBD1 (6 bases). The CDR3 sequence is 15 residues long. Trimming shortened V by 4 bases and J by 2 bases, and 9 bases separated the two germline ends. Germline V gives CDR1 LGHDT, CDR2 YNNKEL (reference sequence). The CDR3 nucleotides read TGTGCCAGCAGCCCGGACAGCCCTGGGGCCAACGTCCTGACTTTC. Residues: CASSPDSPGANVLTF.

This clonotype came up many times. As DNA, the CDR3 is TGTGCCAGCAGTTACCGCCCTCGCGTGGGTGAAAAACTGTTTTTT. It is translated as CASSYRPRVGEKLFF. The V call is TRBV6-2 or TRBV6-3, the J call TRBJ1-4; D remains ambiguous. Trimming left V 2 bases short and J 7 bases short, with 14 bases between. Germline assignment: CDR1 MNHEY and CDR2 SVGEGT. CDR3 size: 15 residues.

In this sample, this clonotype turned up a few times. The CDR3 DNA is TGTGCCAGCAGTGGACAGGGGTTCGATGGCTACACCTTC. Residues: CASSGQGFDGYTF. This chain uses TRBV25-1 with TRBJ1-2, with TRBD1 identical over 8 bases. V gave up 4 bases and J gave up 6 bases; unmatched junction bases: 4. This CDR3 region has 13 residues. Looked up from germline, CDR1 is MGHDK and CDR2 is SYGVNS.

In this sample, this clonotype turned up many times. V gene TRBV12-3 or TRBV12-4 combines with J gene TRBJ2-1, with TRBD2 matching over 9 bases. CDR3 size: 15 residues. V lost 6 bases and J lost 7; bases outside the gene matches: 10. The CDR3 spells CASSGPSGITNEQFF. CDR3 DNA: TGTGCCAGCAGCGGACCTAGCGGGATAACGAATGAGCAGTTCTTC.

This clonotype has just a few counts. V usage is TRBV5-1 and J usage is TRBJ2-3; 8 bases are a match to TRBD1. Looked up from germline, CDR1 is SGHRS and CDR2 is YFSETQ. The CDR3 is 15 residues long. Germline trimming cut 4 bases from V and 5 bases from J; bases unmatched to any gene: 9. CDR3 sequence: CASSPGGAIGDTQYF. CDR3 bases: TGCGCCAGCAGCCCAGGGGGCGCGATAGGAGATACGCAGTATTTT.

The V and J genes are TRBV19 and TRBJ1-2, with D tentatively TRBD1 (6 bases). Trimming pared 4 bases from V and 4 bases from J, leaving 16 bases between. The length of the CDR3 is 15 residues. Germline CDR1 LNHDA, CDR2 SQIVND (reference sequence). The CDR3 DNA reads TGTGCCAGTAGTACACTGCAGGGGCGCAGCTATGGCTACACCTTC. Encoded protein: CASSTLQGRSYGYTF. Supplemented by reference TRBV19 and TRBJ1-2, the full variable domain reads DGGITQSPKYLFRKEGQNVTLSCEQNLNHDAMYWYRQDPGQGLRLIYYSQIVNDFQKGDIAEGYSVSREKKESFPLTVTSAQKNPTAFYLCASSTLQGRSYGYTFGSGTRLTVV.

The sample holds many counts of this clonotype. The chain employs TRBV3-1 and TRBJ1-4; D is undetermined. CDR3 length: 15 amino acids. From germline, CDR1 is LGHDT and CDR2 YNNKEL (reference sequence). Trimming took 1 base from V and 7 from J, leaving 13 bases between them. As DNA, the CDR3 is TGTGCCAGCAGCCAAGGGGTGGGGTGGGGTGAAAAACTGTTTTTT. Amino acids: CASSQGVGWGEKLFF.